The 15 T cell receptor beta chains below all came from one sample that was sequenced in a study of patients and donors after allogeneic stem cell transplantation. Each CDR3 protein gets one entry after TCRdb re-called the RT-PCR reads with MiXCR. The profile shows 50,000 to 60,000 distinct CDR3 sequences, roughly 14% of them singletons. Specimen: blood, either unsorted or a sorted T cell fraction (not recorded which). Receptors were obtained from a human donor who was either an allogeneic HSCT recipient or a stem cell or donor lymphocyte infusion donor (not recorded which). It is not recorded whose cells these are; they may come from a transplant donor.

This clonotype was picked up a small number of times. The J gene is TRBJ1-6, the V gene TRBV27; TRBD1 matches 7 bases. This CDR3 has 17 amino acids. Per germline, CDR1 MNHEY and CDR2 SMNVEV (reference sequence). V lost 2 bases to trimming and J lost 8 bases; unmatched junction nucleotides: 12. In DNA form, the CDR3 reads TGTGCCAGCAGTTTACCCCCGGGACAGAAAGGCGATTCACCCCTCCACTTT. Protein: CASSLPPGQKGDSPLHF.

The sample holds many counts of this clonotype. This chain connects TRBV7-9 to TRBJ1-1; 7 nucleotides align to TRBD1. The CDR3 covers 17 residues. V shed 0 bases and J 1 base; nucleotides not matched to a gene: 8. Germline CDR1 SEHNR, CDR2 FQNEAQ (reference sequence). CDR3 loop: CASSLATLTGENTEAFF. CDR3 nucleotide sequence: TGTGCCAGCAGCTTAGCGACCCTAACAGGGGAGAACACTGAAGCTTTCTTT.

V usage is TRBV29-1 and J usage is TRBJ2-7; D is ambiguous. V was shortened by 5 bases and J by 3 bases, with 8 bases between the two germline ends. The CDR3 runs to 11 residues. CDR1 SQVTM and CDR2 ANQGSEA come from the germline V gene. The DNA for the CDR3 is TGCAGCGTTCTTCTCGGCTACGAGCAGTACTTC. Translating gives CSVLLGYEQYF.

This clonotype has ten or more counts. This chain connects TRBV27 to TRBJ1-4; 11 bases are a match to TRBD1. Germline V CDR1 and CDR2: MNHEY, SMNVEV (reference sequence). The CDR3 sequence is 15 residues long. Germline trimming cut 6 bases from V and 7 bases from J; bases unmatched to any gene: 7. The CDR3 region is CASSPRTGGFEKLFF. The DNA of the CDR3 is TGTGCCAGCAGCCCCCGGACAGGGGGCTTTGAAAAACTGTTTTTT. Together with reference TRBV27 and TRBJ1-4, the CDR3 gives the full variable domain: EAQVTQNPRYLITVTGKKLTVTCSQNMNHEYMSWYRQDPGLGLRQIYYSMNVEVTDKGDVPEGYKVSRKEKRNFPLILESPSPNQTSLYFCASSPRTGGFEKLFFGSGTQLSVL.

This clonotype has more than one count but fewer than ten. The J gene is TRBJ2-1, the V gene TRBV12-3 or TRBV12-4; TRBD2 agrees at 13 bases. V gave up 4 bases and J gave up 8 bases; unmatched junction bases: 11. The CDR3 extends over 17 amino acids. CDR3 region: CASSSGLAGVFGDEQFF. CDR3 bases: TGTGCCAGCAGTTCTGGACTAGCGGGAGTTTTTGGCGATGAGCAGTTCTTC.

The chain is built from TRBV3-1 and TRBJ2-2; 13 bases fit TRBD2. Germline lookup yields CDR1 LGHDT and CDR2 YNNKEL (reference sequence). V was pared by 4 bases and J by 4 bases, with 12 bases of the junction left unmatched. The CDR3 has 19 residues. CDR3 DNA: TGTGCCAGCAGCCTCAACGGACTAGCGGGAGTTCGTAGCACCGGGGAGCTGTTTTTT. Its protein product is CASSLNGLAGVRSTGELFF.

The chain links TRBV15 to TRBJ2-7, with no clear D. The CDR3 totals 13 residues. The V end lost 8 bases, the J end lost 2 bases, and 13 bases lay between the germline ends. The germline gives CDR1 LNHNV, CDR2 YYDKDF (reference sequence). The CDR3 DNA sequence: TGTGCCACCCTAGAAACAGATACCTACGAGCAGTACTTC. This translates into CATLETDTYEQYF.

This clonotype showed up just a few times. V and J are TRBV10-3 and TRBJ2-5; D remains ambiguous. CDR1 is ENHRY and CDR2 is SYGVKD in the germline V gene. CDR3 size: 13 residues. With 2 bases removed from V and 5 bases from J, the gap between germline ends came to 9 bases. CDR3 nucleotides: TGTGCCATCAGTGAGACCCAATGGGAGACCCAGTACTTC. It yields the protein CAISETQWETQYF.

This clonotype was seen a few times. The V call is TRBV3-1, the J call TRBJ2-1; 14 bases are shared with TRBD2. This CDR3 contains 16 residues. After removal of 4 bases from V and 8 bases from J, the junction contained 7 bases not matched to a gene. Germline lookup yields CDR1 LGHDT and CDR2 YNNKEL (reference sequence). CDR3 amino acids: CASSLPGLAGAHEQFF. The CDR3 DNA follows: TGTGCCAGCAGCCTCCCGGGACTAGCGGGAGCACATGAGCAGTTCTTC.

This clonotype was counted at least ten times. The rearrangement joins TRBV7-2 to TRBJ1-5; possible D gene TRBD1, 5 bases. Trimming shortened V by 1 base and J by 0 bases, and 7 bases separated the two germline ends. Germline assignment: CDR1 SGHTA and CDR2 FQGNSA. This CDR3 has 15 residues. Here the CDR3 DNA reads TGTGCCAGCAGCTTAGAAGGGACTAGCAATCAGCCCCAGCATTTT. Translation gives CASSLEGTSNQPQHF.

This clonotype occurred a few times. J is TRBJ1-4 and V is TRBV18, with a possible D match to TRBD1 (5 bases). V lost 0 bases, J lost 3 bases, and 8 bases lay in between. CDR3 size: 15 residues. In germline, CDR1 is KGHSH, CDR2 LQKENI. CDR3 nucleotide sequence: TGTGCCAGCTCACCACCGTCCAGGGCTAATGAAAAACTGTTTTTT. This codes for CASSPPSRANEKLFF.

This clonotype came up many times. This chain links TRBV27 with TRBJ1-4; D is uncertain. The CDR3 is made up of 17 amino acids. CDR1 is MNHEY, CDR2 SMNVEV, per germline (reference sequence). V lost 5 bases, J lost 5 bases, and 21 bases lay in between. CDR3 sequence: CASSPHLPLGPNEKLFF. The DNA of the CDR3 is TGTGCCAGCAGTCCACACCTACCATTAGGTCCGAATGAAAAACTGTTTTTT.

This rearrangement joins TRBV5-6 to TRBJ2-3; no definite D call. V gave up 0 bases and J gave up 3 bases, with 11 bases separating them. This CDR3 has 15 residues. The germline CDR1 and CDR2 sequences are SGHDT and YYEEEE. The CDR3 DNA follows: TGTGCCAGCAGCTTGGTCTCATCCCGGACAGATACGCAGTATTTT. It translates to CASSLVSSRTDTQYF.

The chain recombines TRBV10-2 with TRBJ1-4; D perhaps matches TRBD1 (5 bases). CDR1 and CDR2 from the germline V gene are WSHSY and SAAADI. This CDR3 has 14 residues. The V gene lost 3 bases and the J gene lost 7 bases, with 12 bases spanning the gap. This chain's CDR3 is CASSDAQDLEKLFF. In nucleotides, the CDR3 is TGCGCCAGCAGTGACGCACAGGACCTTGAAAAACTGTTTTTT.

This clonotype has at least ten counts. The chain recombines TRBV12-3 or TRBV12-4 with TRBJ1-2; possible D gene TRBD1, 6 bases. V gave up 6 bases and J gave up 4 bases, with 12 bases separating them. The CDR3 length is 13 residues. The CDR3 loop is CASRDDRTYGYTF. For the CDR3, the DNA is TGTGCCAGCAGAGACGACAGGACCTATGGCTACACCTTC.